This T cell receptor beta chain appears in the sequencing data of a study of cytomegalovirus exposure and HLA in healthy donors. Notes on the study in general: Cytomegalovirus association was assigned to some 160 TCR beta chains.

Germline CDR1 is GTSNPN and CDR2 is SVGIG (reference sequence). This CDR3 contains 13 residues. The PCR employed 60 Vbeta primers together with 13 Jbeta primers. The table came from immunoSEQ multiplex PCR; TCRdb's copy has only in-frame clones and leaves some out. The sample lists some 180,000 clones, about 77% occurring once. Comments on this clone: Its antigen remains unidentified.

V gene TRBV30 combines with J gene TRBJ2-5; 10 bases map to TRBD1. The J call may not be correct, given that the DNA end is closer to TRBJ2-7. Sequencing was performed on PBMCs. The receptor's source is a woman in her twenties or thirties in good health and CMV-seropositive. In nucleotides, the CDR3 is TGTGCCCGAGGTGGACAGGGGGTCCACGAGCAGTACTTC. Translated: CARGGQGVHEQYF.